A selection of T cell receptor beta chains follows, all from one sample in a study of blood T cell repertoires in COVID-19. Sequencing was performed with immunoSEQ multiplex PCR; in TCRdb, only in-frame clones are kept and a portion is missing. The data hold 250,000 to 400,000 clones, with roughly 90% observed a single time. Sequencing was performed on PBMCs or T cells enriched from blood (not recorded which). The receptors shown here come from a man aged 55 to 69 who had recovered from COVID-19. CDR3s include the opening cysteine and the closing phenylalanine or tryptophan. The D gene is left open where the match is weak. Where a row states a size, it is once, few, many or the class of an expanded clone; other rows omit it.

V gene: TRBV7-2
CDR3 length: 13
clone size: few
D gene: .
J gene: TRBJ1-5
CDR3 protein: CASSAGYNQPQHF
CDR3 DNA: TGTGCCAGCAGCGCGGGGTACAATCAGCCCCAGCATTTT

V gene: TRBV5-5
CDR3 length: 15
clone size: .
D gene: TRBD1
J gene: TRBJ2-7
CDR3 protein: CASRLPGQGHYEQYF
CDR3 DNA: TGTGCCAGCAGATTACCGGGACAGGGCCATTACGAGCAGTACTTC

V gene: TRBV7-2
CDR3 length: 16
clone size: .
D gene: .
J gene: TRBJ2-5
CDR3 protein: CASSRRRLVGVETQYF
CDR3 DNA: TGTGCCAGCAGTAGGCGGCGGCTAGTCGGGGTGGAGACCCAGTACTTC

V gene: TRBV6-5
CDR3 length: 15
clone size: .
D gene: TRBD1
J gene: TRBJ1-4
CDR3 protein: CASSTGGATNEKLFF
CDR3 DNA: TGTGCCAGCAGTACAGGGGGGGCGACTAATGAAAAACTGTTTTTT

V gene: TRBV19
CDR3 length: 12
clone size: .
D gene: .
J gene: TRBJ1-2
CDR3 protein: CASSDRNYGYTF
CDR3 DNA: TGTGCCAGTAGTGACAGGAACTATGGCTACACCTTC

V gene: TRBV7-6
CDR3 length: 15
clone size: .
D gene: TRBD2
J gene: TRBJ2-1
CDR3 protein: CASSPPGSGNDEQFF
CDR3 DNA: TGTGCCAGCAGCCCGCCAGGTAGCGGGAACGATGAGCAGTTCTTC

V gene: TRBV5-6
CDR3 length: 12
clone size: .
D gene: .
J gene: TRBJ1-5
CDR3 protein: CASSLYNQPQHF
CDR3 DNA: TGTGCCAGCAGCTTGTACAATCAGCCCCAGCATTTT

V gene: TRBV3-1/TRBV3-2
CDR3 length: 16
clone size: .
D gene: TRBD2
J gene: TRBJ2-3
CDR3 protein: CASSPILAGVSDTQYF
CDR3 DNA: TGTGCCAGCAGCCCTATACTAGCGGGAGTGTCAGATACGCAGTATTTT

V gene: TRBV6-1
CDR3 length: 15
clone size: .
D gene: TRBD1
J gene: TRBJ2-1
CDR3 protein: CASSEGGTGSGEQFF
CDR3 DNA: TGTGCCAGCAGTGAAGGGGGGACAGGGTCCGGTGAGCAGTTCTTC

V gene: TRBV7-3
CDR3 length: 14
clone size: .
D gene: TRBD1
J gene: TRBJ2-3
CDR3 protein: CASSTDRARDTQYF
CDR3 DNA: TGTGCCAGCAGCACGGACAGGGCCCGAGATACGCAGTATTTT

V gene: TRBV7-3
CDR3 length: 14
clone size: once
D gene: .
J gene: TRBJ2-7
CDR3 protein: CASSLGGRSYEQYF
CDR3 DNA: TGTGCCAGCAGCTTAGGGGGCCGTTCCTACGAGCAGTACTTC

V gene: TRBV5-1
CDR3 length: 14
clone size: .
D gene: .
J gene: TRBJ1-2
CDR3 protein: CASSFEGVAYGYTF
CDR3 DNA: TGCGCCAGCAGCTTTGAAGGAGTAGCCTATGGCTACACCTTC

V gene: TRBV6-5
CDR3 length: 15
clone size: .
D gene: .
J gene: TRBJ2-2
CDR3 protein: CASSSLHTRAGELFF
CDR3 DNA: TGTGCCAGCAGCTCCCTTCACACTAGAGCTGGGGAGCTGTTTTTT

V gene: TRBV6-5
CDR3 length: 15
clone size: .
D gene: TRBD1
J gene: TRBJ1-2
CDR3 protein: CASSYSWTGGVGYTF
CDR3 DNA: TGTGCCAGCAGTTACTCCTGGACAGGGGGCGTTGGCTACACCTTC

V gene: TRBV3-1/TRBV3-2
CDR3 length: 14
clone size: .
D gene: TRBD1
J gene: TRBJ1-1
CDR3 protein: CASSLVGTATEAFF
CDR3 DNA: TGTGCCAGCAGCTTGGTCGGGACAGCCACTGAAGCTTTCTTT

V gene: TRBV28
CDR3 length: 21
clone size: .
D gene: TRBD2
J gene: TRBJ2-6
CDR3 protein: CASSLGGVPWDLRTGANVLTF
CDR3 DNA: TGTGCCAGCAGTCTCGGGGGGGTCCCATGGGACTTGCGAACTGGGGCCAACGTCCTGACTTTC

V gene: TRBV18
CDR3 length: 14
clone size: .
D gene: .
J gene: TRBJ1-2
CDR3 protein: CASSPRAAVNGYTF
CDR3 DNA: TGTGCCAGCTCACCTCGCGCGGCGGTCAATGGCTACACCTTC

V gene: TRBV28
CDR3 length: 15
clone size: .
D gene: .
J gene: TRBJ2-6
CDR3 protein: CASRLYRSGANVLTF
CDR3 DNA: TGTGCCAGCAGGTTATATAGATCTGGGGCCAACGTCCTGACTTTC

V gene: TRBV28
CDR3 length: 14
clone size: .
D gene: TRBD2
J gene: TRBJ2-7
CDR3 protein: CASRGSRGAYEQYF
CDR3 DNA: TGTGCCAGCAGAGGTAGTCGGGGGGCCTACGAGCAGTACTTC

V gene: TRBV7-2
CDR3 length: 15
clone size: .
D gene: .
J gene: TRBJ1-4
CDR3 protein: CASSTRGGTGEKLFF
CDR3 DNA: TGTGCCAGCAGTACCCGCGGAGGCACGGGTGAAAAACTGTTTTTT

V gene: TRBV5-1
CDR3 length: 16
clone size: once
D gene: .
J gene: TRBJ2-3
CDR3 protein: CASSLPQGGGTDTQYF
CDR3 DNA: TGCGCCAGCAGCTTGCCCCAGGGGGGAGGCACAGATACGCAGTATTTT

V gene: TRBV20-1
CDR3 length: 13
clone size: .
D gene: .
J gene: TRBJ1-2
CDR3 protein: CSASLGLNYGYTF
CDR3 DNA: TGCAGTGCTAGTTTGGGACTAAACTATGGCTACACCTTC

V gene: TRBV30
CDR3 length: 11
clone size: .
D gene: TRBD1
J gene: TRBJ1-2
CDR3 protein: CAWSTGDGYTF
CDR3 DNA: TGTGCCTGGAGTACAGGGGACGGCTACACCTTC